The subject of this entry is one T cell receptor (beta chain). Its target is not known. The record originates from a study of radiation and T cells in renal cell carcinoma. Study-level points and caveats: From baseline, blood top tumor clonotypes peaked at 2 weeks post-radiation.

Described time point: blood 2 weeks post-SBRT. Treatment given: 15 Gy SBRT to primary tumor, nephrectomy 4 weeks later. Serial blood draws occurred at baseline and 2 and 4 weeks post-SBRT. TCRdb keeps only in-frame clones here, not all; method: immunoSEQ multiplex PCR. The sample holds 100,000 to 150,000 clones; approximately 80% are singletons and the top ten take 1.9%. The germline gives CDR1 MDHEN, CDR2 SYDVKM. Trimming shortened V by 1 base and J by 5 bases, and 14 bases separated the two germline ends. The CDR3 runs to 15 residues. Material: blood, obtained from a patient whose treatment included radiotherapy and nephrectomy. The source is a woman aged 60-75 years with renal cell carcinoma. V and J are TRBV28 and TRBJ2-5; D is perhaps TRBD2 (5 bases). Here the CDR3 DNA reads TGTGCCAGCAGTTTATTTTCGGGGAATTGGGAGACCCAGTACTTC. Translated, it gives CASSLFSGNWETQYF.